This T cell receptor (beta chain) appears in the sequencing data of a study of T cells expressing NK-cell markers. Points from the study as a whole: Roughly 6 donors had dominant NKG2C+ clonotypes that comprised about 1.0-7.0% of their CD8+ T cells. Several donors' CD3+CD56-NKG2C+ cells were dominated by the same clonotypes.

Germline V lookup: CDR1 MNHEY, CDR2 SVGAGI. CDR3 length equals 13 residues. On this clonotype itself: Antigen unknown.

TCR beta cDNA was generated via 5'RACE template switching incorporating UMIs. Following a re-call of the 5' RACE reads, TCRdb has one entry per CDR3 protein and lacks DNA. This sample's clone table lists 350,000 to 400,000 distinct CDR3 sequences. The source material was blood T cells: a sorted CD56 or NKG2C T cell subset, CD4+ or CD8+ T cells, or bulk PBMC T cells (not recorded which). This chain joins TRBV6-5 and TRBJ2-6. The receptor was derived from a woman in her fifties or sixties in good health. CDR3 in amino acids: CASSHPGANVLTF.